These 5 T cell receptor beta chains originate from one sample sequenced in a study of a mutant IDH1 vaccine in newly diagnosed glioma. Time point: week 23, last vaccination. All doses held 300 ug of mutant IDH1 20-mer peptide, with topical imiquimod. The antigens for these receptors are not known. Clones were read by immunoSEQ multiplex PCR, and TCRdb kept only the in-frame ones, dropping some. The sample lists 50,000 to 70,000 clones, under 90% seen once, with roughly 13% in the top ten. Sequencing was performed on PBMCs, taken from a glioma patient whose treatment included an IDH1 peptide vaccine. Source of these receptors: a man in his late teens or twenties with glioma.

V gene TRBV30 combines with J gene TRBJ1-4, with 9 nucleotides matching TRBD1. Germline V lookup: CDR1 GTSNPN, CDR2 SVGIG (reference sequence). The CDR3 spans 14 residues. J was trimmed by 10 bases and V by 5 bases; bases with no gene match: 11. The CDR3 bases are TGTGCCTGGGAAACCGGACAGGGGATTGGAAAACTGTTTTTT. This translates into CAWETGQGIGKLFF.

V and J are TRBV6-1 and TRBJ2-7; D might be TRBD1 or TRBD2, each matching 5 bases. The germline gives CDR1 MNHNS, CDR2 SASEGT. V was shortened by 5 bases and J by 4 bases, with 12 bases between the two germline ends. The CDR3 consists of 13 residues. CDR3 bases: TGTGCCAGCAGTTGGGACCGGGGTTACGAGCAGTACTTC. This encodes CASSWDRGYEQYF.

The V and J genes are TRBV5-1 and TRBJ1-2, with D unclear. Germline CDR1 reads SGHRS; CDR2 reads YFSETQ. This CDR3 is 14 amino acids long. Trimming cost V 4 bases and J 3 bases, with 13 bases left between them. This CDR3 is CASSTGGEYYGYTF. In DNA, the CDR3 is TGCGCCAGCAGCACTGGCGGGGAGTACTATGGCTACACCTTC.

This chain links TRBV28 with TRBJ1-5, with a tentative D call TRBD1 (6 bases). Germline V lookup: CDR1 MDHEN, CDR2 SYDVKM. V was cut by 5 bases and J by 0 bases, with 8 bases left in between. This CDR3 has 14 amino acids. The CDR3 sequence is CASSADSSNQPQHF. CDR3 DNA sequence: TGTGCCAGCAGTGCGGACAGTAGCAATCAGCCCCAGCATTTT.

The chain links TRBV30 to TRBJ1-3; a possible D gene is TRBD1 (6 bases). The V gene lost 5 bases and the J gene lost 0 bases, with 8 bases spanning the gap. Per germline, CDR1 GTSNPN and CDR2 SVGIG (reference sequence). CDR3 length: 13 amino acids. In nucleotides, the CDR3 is TGTGCCTGGGGACAGATCTCTGGAAACACCATATATTTT. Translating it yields CAWGQISGNTIYF.